The 26 T cell receptor beta chains given below trace back to one sample, sequenced in a study of vaccination effects on CD4 cells after COVID-19. What these receptors recognize is not known. TCRdb keeps only in-frame clones here, not all; method: immunoSEQ multiplex PCR. The sample carries over 80,000 clones, 60% to 85% recorded once. Pools of viral peptides were used by the ViraFEST assay to expand antigen-specific CD4+ T cells ahead of sequencing. Cells that had been cultured for approximately eleven days were the source of isolated CD4+ T cells. Participants were given two doses of BNT162b2 or mRNA-1273 vaccine. The sequencing used CD4+ T cells from PBMCs cultured with HCoV-OC43 spike peptides, collected after COVID-19 vaccination. Subset specified: HCoV-OC43 spike overlapping peptide pool stimulation. Receptors originate from a human donor who received a COVID-19 vaccine.

The genes are TRBV6-5 and TRBJ1-2, with TRBD1 as a possible D gene (6 bases). V lost 6 bases and J 5 bases, leaving 16 bases between the germline ends. The CDR3 sequence is 14 residues long. Germline CDR1 and CDR2: MNHEY and SVGAGI. This chain's CDR3 is CASRQGLTPYGYTF. CDR3 bases: TGTGCCAGCAGACAGGGTCTTACACCTTATGGCTACACCTTC.

This chain links TRBV10-1 with TRBJ1-1, with 7 bases identical to TRBD1. The ends lost 6 bases at V and 0 bases at J; junction bases unmatched: 4. The germline V gene has CDR1 WNHNN and CDR2 SYGVQD (reference sequence). This CDR3 is built from 14 residues. CDR3 DNA sequence: TGCGCCAGCAGCCGCGGACAGGTGAACACTGAAGCTTTCTTT. This translates into CASSRGQVNTEAFF.

J is TRBJ1-2 and V is TRBV5-1; 7 positions match TRBD1. V gave up 4 bases and J gave up 14 bases; unmatched junction bases: 14. The V gene's germline CDR1 is SGHRS and CDR2 YFSETQ. This CDR3 region has 13 residues. This CDR3 is CASSRSGQTTWTF. The CDR3 coding sequence is TGCGCCAGCAGCAGATCGGGACAGACGACCTGGACCTTC. The full variable domain, rest sourced from reference TRBV5-1 and TRBJ1-2, is KAGVTQTPRYLIKTRGQQVTLSCSPISGHRSVSWYQQTPGQGLQFLFEYFSETQRNKGNFPGRFSGRQFSNSRSEMNVSTLELGDSALYLCASSRSGQTTWTFGSGTRLTVV.

This clone is a singleton in its sample. V and J are TRBV19 and TRBJ2-3; D might be TRBD1 (6 bases). The CDR3 length is 14 residues. The germline V gene encodes CDR1 LNHDA and CDR2 SQIVND (reference sequence). Trimming cost V 5 bases and J 3 bases, with 12 bases left between them. In DNA, the CDR3 is TGTGCCAGTAGTCTCGGACAGACTACAGATACGCAGTATTTT. Encoded protein: CASSLGQTTDTQYF.

The CDR3 nucleotides are TGTGCCAGCAGCTCGAACCCTAGCGGAGCGGCCAAAAACATTCAGTACTTC. It yields the protein CASSSNPSGAAKNIQYF. V usage is TRBV9 and J usage is TRBJ2-4; TRBD2 agrees at 7 bases. With 4 bases clipped from V and 1 base from J, the junction kept 11 bases outside the gene matches. This CDR3 has 17 residues. Germline CDR1 SGDLS, CDR2 YYNGEE.

The V gene is TRBV6-5, the J gene TRBJ1-6, with D tentatively TRBD1 (6 bases). The V end lost 5 bases, the J end lost 10 bases, and 12 bases lay between the germline ends. The germline gives CDR1 MNHEY, CDR2 SVGAGI. CDR3 length equals 13 residues. CDR3 coding DNA: TGTGCCAGCAGTCGGGGTGGGGGCTCACCCCTCCACTTT. It codes for CASSRGGGSPLHF.

The gene calls are TRBV11-1 and TRBJ1-1; TRBD1 is a possible D gene (6 bases). Deletions cut 11 bases from V and 4 bases from J, with 17 bases between. Germline values: CDR1 SGHAT, CDR2 FQDESV (reference sequence). This CDR3 region has 13 residues. CDR3 loop: CASEGGRSTEAFF. The CDR3 DNA sequence: TGTGCCTCAGAGGGGGGGCGCTCCACTGAAGCTTTCTTT.

This rearrangement joins TRBV19 to TRBJ1-2; the D gene is possibly TRBD1 (5 bases). The CDR3 has 13 amino acids. Looked up from germline, CDR1 is LNHDA and CDR2 is SQIVND (reference sequence). The V and J ends lost 4 bases and 3 bases respectively, with 9 bases between them. The CDR3 bases are TGTGCCAGTAGTAGGGACGGATACTATGGCTACACCTTC. As protein: CASSRDGYYGYTF.

This clone has just a few counts. The chain combines TRBV9 with TRBJ1-4; D is perhaps TRBD1 (6 bases). The CDR3 sequence is 14 residues long. The germline V gene encodes CDR1 SGDLS and CDR2 YYNGEE. Trimming cost V 3 bases and J 6 bases, with 12 bases left between them. The DNA of the CDR3 is TGTGCCAGCAGCGGACCCGGGACACATGAAAAACTGTTTTTT. Residues: CASSGPGTHEKLFF.

The chain couples TRBV9 to TRBJ2-2; D uncertain. Trimming cost V 0 bases and J 1 base, with 4 bases left between them. The CDR3 has 14 residues. CDR1 and CDR2 (germline): SGDLS, YYNGEE. CDR3 region: CASSVVENTGELFF. DNA of the CDR3: TGTGCCAGCAGCGTAGTCGAGAACACCGGGGAGCTGTTTTTT. Combining the CDR3 with reference TRBV9 and TRBJ2-2 gives the whole variable domain DSGVTQTPKHLITATGQRVTLRCSPRSGDLSVYWYQQSLDQGLQFLIQYYNGEERAKGNILERFSAQQFPDLHSELNLSSLELGDSALYFCASSVVENTGELFFGEGSRLTVL.

The V call is TRBV2, the J call TRBJ1-5; TRBD1 matches 7 bases. The trim removed 6 bases at V and 3 bases at J, leaving 11 bases unmatched. Looked up from germline, CDR1 is SNHLY and CDR2 is FYNNEI. The CDR3 sequence is 16 residues long. The CDR3 is CASRKNEGQPNQPQHF. In DNA, the CDR3 is TGTGCCAGCAGGAAAAACGAGGGACAGCCCAATCAGCCCCAGCATTTT.

The rearrangement joins TRBV7-3 to TRBJ2-5, with D perhaps given as TRBD1 or TRBD2 (5 bases each). This CDR3 comprises 14 residues. Germline V gene sequence: CDR1 SGHTA, CDR2 FQGTGA. V was pared by 3 bases and J by 7 bases, with 15 bases between. CDR3 bases: TGTGCCAGCAGCTTCAACGTGGGGACCGGGACCCAGTACTTC. The encoded protein is CASSFNVGTGTQYF.

The chain carries TRBV30 and TRBJ2-1; D is unresolved. The germline V gene has CDR1 GTSNPN and CDR2 SVGIG (reference sequence). V lost 3 bases and J 10 bases, leaving 16 bases between the germline ends. This CDR3 has 13 amino acids. The CDR3 DNA is TGTGCCTGGAGCAACTCACAAGCCGACGAGCAGTTCTTC. This gives the protein CAWSNSQADEQFF.

The CDR3 region is CASQRTSVETQYF. Written as DNA, the CDR3 is TGTGCCAGCCAGAGAACTAGCGTGGAGACCCAGTACTTC. The chain recombines TRBV21-1 with TRBJ2-5; TRBD2 was called by the table and not checked on the DNA. TRBV21-1 is a pseudogene locus. This CDR3 comprises 13 residues.

The chain couples TRBV7-2 to TRBJ2-5, with D unclear. V dropped 6 bases and J dropped 2 bases, with 13 bases sitting between them. The V gene's germline CDR1 is SGHTA and CDR2 FQGNSA. There are 14 residues in the CDR3. The CDR3 spells CASRPGRAQETQYF. The CDR3, as DNA: TGTGCCAGCAGACCCGGACGTGCTCAAGAGACCCAGTACTTC.

In this sample, this clone turned up a few times. The rearrangement joins TRBV6-4 to TRBJ1-1, with D unclear. This CDR3 comprises 15 residues. Germline CDR1 is MRHNA and CDR2 is SNTAGT. V was trimmed by 6 bases and J by 5 bases, leaving 19 bases between them. The CDR3 region has the DNA TGTGCCAGCAGACCCGACAAGGGAGAGGGTACTGAAGCTTTCTTT. Translated: CASRPDKGEGTEAFF.

The V gene is TRBV4-3, the J gene TRBJ1-1; possible D gene TRBD1, 5 bases. CDR1 LGHNA and CDR2 YSLEER come from the germline V gene. The CDR3 covers 13 residues. The V end lost 2 bases, the J end lost 11 bases, and 15 bases lay between the germline ends. The CDR3 nucleotides read TGCGCCAGCAGCCAAAGGGACTCGAGTTCGGCTTTCTTT. This sequence encodes CASSQRDSSSAFF.

The V gene is TRBV30, the J gene TRBJ2-5; no clear D. CDR3 length equals 13 residues. V lost 0 bases and J lost 5, with 10 bases in between. Germline CDR1 and CDR2: GTSNPN and SVGIG (reference sequence). CDR3 nucleotide sequence: TGTGCCTGGAGTGTACGACCTAAGGAGACCCAGTACTTC. Residues: CAWSVRPKETQYF.

The rearrangement joins TRBV21-1 to TRBJ1-2; the D call TRBD1 from the table was never checked on the DNA. TRBV21-1 is shown as a pseudogene. The CDR3 extends over 19 amino acids. Here the CDR3 reads CASSNSQCLDRETHYGYTF. DNA of the CDR3: TGTGCCAGCAGCAATTCTCAATGTCTGGACAGGGAAACTCACTATGGCTACACCTTC.

The rearrangement joins TRBV2 to TRBJ1-5; maybe TRBD1 (5 bases). V was shortened by 7 bases and J by 6 bases, with 13 bases between the two germline ends. The CDR3 runs 13 residues. Germline V gene lookup returns CDR1 SNHLY and CDR2 FYNNEI. The CDR3 sequence: CASTQVWGQPQHF. The CDR3 bases are TGTGCCAGCACACAGGTCTGGGGTCAGCCCCAGCATTTT.

The chain links TRBV6-6 to TRBJ2-3; D is possibly TRBD2 (6 bases). Germline CDR1 is MNHNY and CDR2 is SVGAGI (reference sequence). With 2 bases removed from V and 1 base from J, the gap between germline ends came to 13 bases. This CDR3 spans 16 amino acids. CDR3: CASSYPAGLRTDTQYF. The CDR3 nucleotides read TGTGCCAGCAGTTACCCGGCGGGGTTACGCACAGATACGCAGTATTTT.

This chain connects TRBV24-1 to TRBJ1-5; no definite D call. V lost 5 bases and J lost 2, with 9 bases in between. Germline CDR1 and CDR2: KGHDR and SFDVKD. This CDR3 region has 14 residues. The DNA for the CDR3 is TGTGCCACCAGTGTAACCGGGGGCAATCAGCCCCAGCATTTT. Residues: CATSVTGGNQPQHF.

The chain combines TRBV18 with TRBJ2-3, with D unclear. Germline CDR1 KGHSH, CDR2 LQKENI. Trimming pared 2 bases from V and 2 bases from J, leaving 20 bases between. CDR3 length: 18 residues. The CDR3 DNA sequence: TGTGCCAGCTCACCAATTTTCTCACGAGACACCGACACAGATACGCAGTATTTT. It specifies CASSPIFSRDTDTDTQYF. The variable domain in full, completed from reference TRBV18 and TRBJ2-3, reads NAGVMQNPRHLVRRRGQEARLRCSPMKGHSHVYWYRQLPEEGLKFMVYLQKENIIDESGMPKERFSAEFPKEGPSILRIQQVVRGDSAAYFCASSPIFSRDTDTDTQYFGPGTRLTVL.

This clone was detected only once. CDR3: CASSAGDQPQHF. In DNA, the CDR3 is TGTGCCAGCAGCGCAGGGGATCAGCCCCAGCATTTT. V usage is TRBV2 and J usage is TRBJ1-5, with D perhaps matching TRBD1 (6 bases). CDR1 SNHLY and CDR2 FYNNEI come from the germline V gene. V was shortened by 6 bases and J by 5 bases, with 8 bases between the two germline ends. The CDR3 has 12 residues. The full variable domain, in which reference TRBV2 and TRBJ1-5 provide the parts outside the CDR3, is EPEVTQTPSHQVTQMGQEVILRCVPISNHLYFYWYRQILGQKVEFLVSFYNNEISEKSEIFDDQFSVERPDGSNFTLKIRSTKLEDSAMYFCASSAGDQPQHFGDGTRLSIL.

The rearrangement uses TRBV10-1 and TRBJ2-6; D possibly corresponds to TRBD2 (5 bases). The CDR3 is 15 residues long. V gave up 4 bases and J gave up 2 bases, with 9 bases separating them. The germline V gene encodes CDR1 WNHNN and CDR2 SYGVQD (reference sequence). The CDR3 reads CASSGSVAGANVLTF. CDR3 nucleotides: TGCGCCAGCAGTGGTAGCGTTGCTGGGGCCAACGTCCTGACTTTC.

In regard to this clone: This sample also contains other DNA sequences that code for the same CDR3. V usage is TRBV12-5 and J usage is TRBJ2-2; 9 bases agree with TRBD1. This CDR3 is 14 amino acids long. Germline V lookup: CDR1 LGHNT, CDR2 FRNRAP. V gave up 7 bases and J gave up 8 bases; unmatched junction bases: 8. Here the CDR3 reads CASDGTGIKGELFF. Written as DNA, the CDR3 is TGTGCTAGTGATGGGACAGGGATCAAGGGGGAGCTGTTTTTT.